This entry lists 3 T cell receptor beta chains sequenced from one sample in a study of blood T cell repertoires in COVID-19. Clones were read by immunoSEQ multiplex PCR, and TCRdb kept only the in-frame ones, dropping some. This table holds 300,000 or so clones, over 75% found once. The source material was peripheral blood. These receptors all come from a man over 45 with active or convalescent COVID-19.

This clone was detected only once. This chain links TRBV7-3 with TRBJ2-3, with 7 bases matching TRBD2. J was trimmed by 6 bases and V by 4 bases; bases with no gene match: 10. Germline CDR1 reads SGHTA; CDR2 reads FQGTGA. The CDR3 has 15 residues. CDR3 residues: CASSSPQRGEDTQYF. The CDR3, as DNA: TGTGCCAGCAGCTCCCCTCAACGGGGGGAGGATACGCAGTATTTT.

The rearrangement uses TRBV27 and TRBJ1-1; possible D gene TRBD1, 5 bases. In germline, CDR1 is MNHEY, CDR2 SMNVEV (reference sequence). Trimming took 4 bases from V and 6 from J, leaving 6 bases between them. The CDR3 is 11 amino acids. CDR3 protein: CASSWGAEAFF. The CDR3 DNA sequence: TGTGCCAGCAGTTGGGGGGCTGAAGCTTTCTTT.

In this sample, this clone turned up a few times. This chain connects TRBV6-5 to TRBJ2-5, with TRBD1 identical over 12 bases. CDR1 MNHEY and CDR2 SVGAGI come from the germline V gene. V was clipped by 6 bases and J by 5 bases; unmatched bases: 4. This CDR3 has 14 amino acids. The CDR3 bases are TGTGCCAGCAGAACGGGACAGGGGGCCGAGACCCAGTACTTC. Translation: CASRTGQGAETQYF.